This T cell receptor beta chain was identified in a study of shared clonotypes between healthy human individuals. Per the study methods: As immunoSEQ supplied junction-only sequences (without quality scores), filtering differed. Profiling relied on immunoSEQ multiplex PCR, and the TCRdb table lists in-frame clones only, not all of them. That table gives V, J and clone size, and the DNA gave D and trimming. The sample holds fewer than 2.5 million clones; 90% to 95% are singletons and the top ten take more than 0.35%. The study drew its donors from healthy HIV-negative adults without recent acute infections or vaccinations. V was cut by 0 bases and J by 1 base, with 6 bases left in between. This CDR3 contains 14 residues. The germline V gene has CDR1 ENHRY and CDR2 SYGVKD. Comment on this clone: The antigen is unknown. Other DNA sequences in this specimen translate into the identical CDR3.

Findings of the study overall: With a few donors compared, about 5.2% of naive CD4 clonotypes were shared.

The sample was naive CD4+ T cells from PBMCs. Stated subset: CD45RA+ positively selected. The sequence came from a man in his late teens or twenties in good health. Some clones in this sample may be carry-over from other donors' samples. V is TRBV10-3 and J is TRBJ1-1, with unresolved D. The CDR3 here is CAISESGRNTEAFF. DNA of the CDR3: TGTGCCATCAGTGAGTCGGGCAGGAACACTGAAGCTTTCTTT.